Sequencing of this TCR beta chain was carried out in a study of PD-1 blockade in classical Hodgkin lymphoma. This clone was seen only a few times. Every patient was affected by relapse after autologous stem cell transplantation, while exposure to brentuximab vedotin was not uniform. Some clones are missing from TCRdb's copy, which holds only in-frame ones; the method was immunoSEQ multiplex PCR. The table records tens of thousands of clones, more than 60% of them present only once. The receptor's source is a human donor with classical Hodgkin lymphoma. The sequenced sample was peripheral blood mononuclear cells (PBMCs), obtained before the second cycle of nivolumab.

CDR3 sequence reads: CASSLDSRPAFF. The CDR3 DNA reads TGTGCCAGCAGCTTAGACAGCAGGCCAGCTTTCTTT. The gene calls are TRBV7-8 and TRBJ1-1; D is undetermined. There are 12 residues in the CDR3. Trimming shortened V by 1 base and J by 10 bases, and 10 bases separated the two germline ends. In germline, CDR1 is SGHVS, CDR2 FQNEAQ.